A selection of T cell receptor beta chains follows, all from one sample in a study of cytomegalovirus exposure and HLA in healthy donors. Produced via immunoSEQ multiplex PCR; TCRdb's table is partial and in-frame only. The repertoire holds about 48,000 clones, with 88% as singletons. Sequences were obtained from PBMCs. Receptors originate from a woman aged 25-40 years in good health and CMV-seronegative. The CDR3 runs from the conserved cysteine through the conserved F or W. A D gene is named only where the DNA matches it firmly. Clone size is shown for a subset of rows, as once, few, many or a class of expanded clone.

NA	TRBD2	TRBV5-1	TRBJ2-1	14	CASSPGTSTDEQFF	TGCGCCAGCAGCCCCGGGACTAGCACGGATGAGCAGTTCTTC
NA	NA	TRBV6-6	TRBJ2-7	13	CASSYDHYYEQYF	TGTGCCAGCAGTTACGACCACTACTACGAGCAGTACTTC
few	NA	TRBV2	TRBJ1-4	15	CASAIQGGEGEKLFF	TGTGCCAGCGCTATCCAGGGAGGGGAAGGGGAAAAACTGTTTTTT
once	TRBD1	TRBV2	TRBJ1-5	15	CASREGTGKNQPQHF	TGTGCCAGCAGGGAGGGGACAGGGAAAAATCAGCCCCAGCATTTT
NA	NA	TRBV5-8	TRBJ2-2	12	CASSWGAGELFF	TGTGCCAGCAGCTGGGGGGCCGGGGAGCTGTTTTTT
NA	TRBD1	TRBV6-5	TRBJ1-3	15	CASSETGGNGNTIYF	TGTGCCAGCAGCGAGACAGGGGGAAATGGAAACACCATATATTTT
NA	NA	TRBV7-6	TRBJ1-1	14	CASSLAGVGTEAFF	TGTGCCAGCAGCTTAGCAGGGGTCGGCACTGAAGCTTTCTTT
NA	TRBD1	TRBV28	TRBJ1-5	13	CASTGQGNQPQHF	TGTGCCAGCACCGGACAGGGCAATCAGCCCCAGCATTTT
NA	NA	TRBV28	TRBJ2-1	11	CASEEYNEQFF	TGTGCCAGCGAGGAATACAATGAGCAGTTCTTC
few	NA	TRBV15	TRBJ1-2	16	CATSRDPLAGSAGYTF	TGTGCCACCAGCAGAGATCCCTTGGCAGGATCCGCTGGCTACACCTTC
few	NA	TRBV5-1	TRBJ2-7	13	CASSLDLFGEQYF	TGCGCCAGCAGCTTGGACCTCTTCGGCGAGCAGTACTTC
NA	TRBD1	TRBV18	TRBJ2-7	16	CASSPTPTPGQSSGYF	TGTGCCAGCTCACCAACACCCACTCCGGGACAGAGTTCTGGGTACTTC
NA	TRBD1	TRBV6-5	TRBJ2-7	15	CASSYTGTGSVEQYF	TGTGCCAGCAGTTATACCGGGACAGGTTCGGTCGAGCAGTACTTC
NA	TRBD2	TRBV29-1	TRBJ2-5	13	CSVELLAGETQYF	TGCAGCGTTGAACTACTAGCGGGGGAGACCCAGTACTTC
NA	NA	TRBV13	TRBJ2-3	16	CASSSLASMPTDTQYF	TGTGCCAGCAGCTCCCTAGCCTCTATGCCCACAGATACGCAGTATTTT
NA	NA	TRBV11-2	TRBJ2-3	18	CASSPKRVIAARTDTQYF	TGTGCCAGCAGCCCGAAGCGTGTAATAGCGGCTCGCACAGATACGCAGTATTTT
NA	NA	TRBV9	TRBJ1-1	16	CASSVGEVTGNTEAFF	TGTGCCAGCAGCGTAGGGGAGGTTACGGGGAACACTGAAGCTTTCTTT
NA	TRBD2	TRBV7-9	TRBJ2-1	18	CASSPRTGTSGRYNEQFF	TGTGCCAGCAGCCCACGTACCGGGACTAGCGGGAGGTATAATGAGCAGTTCTTC
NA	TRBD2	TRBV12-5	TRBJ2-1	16	CASGLYVAGVSREQFF	TGTGCTAGTGGTTTGTACGTAGCGGGAGTGTCGCGGGAGCAGTTCTTC
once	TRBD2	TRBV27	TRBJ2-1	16	CASKWTSGRSYNEQFF	TGTGCCAGCAAGTGGACTAGCGGGAGATCCTACAATGAGCAGTTCTTC